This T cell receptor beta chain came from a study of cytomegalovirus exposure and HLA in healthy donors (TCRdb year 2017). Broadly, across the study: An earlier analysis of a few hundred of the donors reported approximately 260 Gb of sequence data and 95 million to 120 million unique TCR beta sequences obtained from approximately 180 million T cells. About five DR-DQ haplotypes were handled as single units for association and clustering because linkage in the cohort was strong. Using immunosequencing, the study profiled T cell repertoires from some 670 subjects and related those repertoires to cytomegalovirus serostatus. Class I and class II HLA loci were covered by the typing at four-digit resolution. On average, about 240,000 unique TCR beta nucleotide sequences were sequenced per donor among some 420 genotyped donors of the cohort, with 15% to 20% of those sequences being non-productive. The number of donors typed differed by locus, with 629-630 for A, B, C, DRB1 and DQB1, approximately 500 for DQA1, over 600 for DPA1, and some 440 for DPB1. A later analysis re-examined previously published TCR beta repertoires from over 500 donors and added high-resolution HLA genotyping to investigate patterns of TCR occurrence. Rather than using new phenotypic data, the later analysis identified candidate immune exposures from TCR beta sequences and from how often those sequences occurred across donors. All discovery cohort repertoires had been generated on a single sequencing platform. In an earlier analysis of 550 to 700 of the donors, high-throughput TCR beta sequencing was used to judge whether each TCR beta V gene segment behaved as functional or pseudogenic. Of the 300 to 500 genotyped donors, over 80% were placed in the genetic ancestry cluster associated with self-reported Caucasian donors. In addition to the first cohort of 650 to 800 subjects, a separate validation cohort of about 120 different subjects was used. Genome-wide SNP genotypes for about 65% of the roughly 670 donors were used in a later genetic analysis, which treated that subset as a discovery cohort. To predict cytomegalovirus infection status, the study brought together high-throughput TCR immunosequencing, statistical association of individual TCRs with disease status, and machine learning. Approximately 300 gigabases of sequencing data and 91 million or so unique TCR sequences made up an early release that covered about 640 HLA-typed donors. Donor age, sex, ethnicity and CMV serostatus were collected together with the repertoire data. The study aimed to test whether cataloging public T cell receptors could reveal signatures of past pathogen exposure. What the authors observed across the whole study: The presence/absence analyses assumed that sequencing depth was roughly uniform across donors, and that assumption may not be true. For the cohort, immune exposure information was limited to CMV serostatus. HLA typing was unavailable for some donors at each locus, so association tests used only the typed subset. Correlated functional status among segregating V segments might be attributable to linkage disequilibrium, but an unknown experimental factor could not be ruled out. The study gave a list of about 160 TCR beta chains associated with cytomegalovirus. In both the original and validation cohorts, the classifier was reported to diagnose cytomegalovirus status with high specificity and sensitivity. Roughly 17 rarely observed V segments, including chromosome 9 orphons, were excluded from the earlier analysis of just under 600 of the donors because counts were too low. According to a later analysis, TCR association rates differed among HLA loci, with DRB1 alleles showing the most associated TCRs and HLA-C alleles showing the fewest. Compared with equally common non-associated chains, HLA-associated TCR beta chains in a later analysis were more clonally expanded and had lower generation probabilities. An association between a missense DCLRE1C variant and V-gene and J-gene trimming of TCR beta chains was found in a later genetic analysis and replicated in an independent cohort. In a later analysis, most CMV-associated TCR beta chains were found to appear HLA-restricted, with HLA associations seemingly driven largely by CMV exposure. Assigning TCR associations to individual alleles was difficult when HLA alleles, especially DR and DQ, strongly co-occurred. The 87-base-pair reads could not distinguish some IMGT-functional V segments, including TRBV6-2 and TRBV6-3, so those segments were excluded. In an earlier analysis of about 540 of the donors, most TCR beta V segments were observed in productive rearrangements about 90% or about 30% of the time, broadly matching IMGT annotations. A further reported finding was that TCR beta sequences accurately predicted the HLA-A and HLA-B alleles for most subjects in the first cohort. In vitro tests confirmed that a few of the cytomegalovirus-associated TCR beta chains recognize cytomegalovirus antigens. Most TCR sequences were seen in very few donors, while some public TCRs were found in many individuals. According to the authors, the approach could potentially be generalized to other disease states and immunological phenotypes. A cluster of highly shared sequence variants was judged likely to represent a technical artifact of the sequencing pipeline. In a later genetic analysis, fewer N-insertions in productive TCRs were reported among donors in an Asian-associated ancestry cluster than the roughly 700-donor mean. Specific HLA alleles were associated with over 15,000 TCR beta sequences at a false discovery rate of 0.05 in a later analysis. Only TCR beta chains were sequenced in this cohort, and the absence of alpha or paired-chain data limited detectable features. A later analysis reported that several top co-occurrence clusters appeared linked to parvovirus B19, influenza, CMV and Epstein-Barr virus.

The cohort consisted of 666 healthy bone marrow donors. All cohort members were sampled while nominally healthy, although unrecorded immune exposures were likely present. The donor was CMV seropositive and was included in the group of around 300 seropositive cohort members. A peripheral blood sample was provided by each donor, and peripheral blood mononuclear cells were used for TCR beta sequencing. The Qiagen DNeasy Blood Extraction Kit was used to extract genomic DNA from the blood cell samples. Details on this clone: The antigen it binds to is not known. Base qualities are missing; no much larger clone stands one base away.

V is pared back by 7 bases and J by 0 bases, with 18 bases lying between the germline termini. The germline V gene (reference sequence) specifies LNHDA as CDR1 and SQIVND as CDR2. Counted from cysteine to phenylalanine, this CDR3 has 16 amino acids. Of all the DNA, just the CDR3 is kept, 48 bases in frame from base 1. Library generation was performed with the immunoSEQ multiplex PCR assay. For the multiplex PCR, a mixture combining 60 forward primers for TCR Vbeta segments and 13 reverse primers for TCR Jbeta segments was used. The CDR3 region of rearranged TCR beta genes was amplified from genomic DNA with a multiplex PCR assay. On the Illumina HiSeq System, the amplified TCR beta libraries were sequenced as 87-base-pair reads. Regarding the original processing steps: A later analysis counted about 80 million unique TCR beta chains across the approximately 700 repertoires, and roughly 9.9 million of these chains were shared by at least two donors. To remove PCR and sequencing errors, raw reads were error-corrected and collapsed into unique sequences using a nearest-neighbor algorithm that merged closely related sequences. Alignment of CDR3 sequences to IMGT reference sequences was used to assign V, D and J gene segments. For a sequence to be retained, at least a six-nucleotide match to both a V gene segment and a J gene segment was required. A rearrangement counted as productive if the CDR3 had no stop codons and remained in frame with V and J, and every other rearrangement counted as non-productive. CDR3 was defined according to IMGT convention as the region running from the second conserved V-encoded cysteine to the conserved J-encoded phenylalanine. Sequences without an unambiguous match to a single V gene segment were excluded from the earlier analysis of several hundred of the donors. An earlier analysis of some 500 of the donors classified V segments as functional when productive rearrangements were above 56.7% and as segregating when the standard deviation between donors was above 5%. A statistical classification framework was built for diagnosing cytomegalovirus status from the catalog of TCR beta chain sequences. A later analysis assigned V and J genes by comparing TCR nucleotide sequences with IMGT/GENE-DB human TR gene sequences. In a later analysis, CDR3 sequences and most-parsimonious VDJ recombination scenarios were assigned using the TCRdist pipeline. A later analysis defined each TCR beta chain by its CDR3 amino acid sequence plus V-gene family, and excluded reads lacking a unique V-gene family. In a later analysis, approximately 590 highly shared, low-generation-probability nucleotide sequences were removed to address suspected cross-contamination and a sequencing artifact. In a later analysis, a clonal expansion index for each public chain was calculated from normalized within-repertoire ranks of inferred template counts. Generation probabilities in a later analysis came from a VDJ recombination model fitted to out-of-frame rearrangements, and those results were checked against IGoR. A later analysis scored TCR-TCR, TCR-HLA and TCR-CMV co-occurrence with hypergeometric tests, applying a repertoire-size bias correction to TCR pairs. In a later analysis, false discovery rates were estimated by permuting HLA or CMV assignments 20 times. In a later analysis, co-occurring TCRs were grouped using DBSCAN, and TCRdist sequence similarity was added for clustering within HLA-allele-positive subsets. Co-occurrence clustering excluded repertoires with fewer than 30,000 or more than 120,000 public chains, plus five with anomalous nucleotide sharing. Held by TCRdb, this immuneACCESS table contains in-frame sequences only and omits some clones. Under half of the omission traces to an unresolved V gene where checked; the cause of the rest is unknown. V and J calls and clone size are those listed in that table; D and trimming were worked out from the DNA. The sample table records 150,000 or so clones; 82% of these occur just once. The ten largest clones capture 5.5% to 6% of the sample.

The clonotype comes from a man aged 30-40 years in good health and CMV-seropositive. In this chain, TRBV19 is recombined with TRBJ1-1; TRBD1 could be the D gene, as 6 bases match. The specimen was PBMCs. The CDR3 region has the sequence CASTELFRGLNTEAFF. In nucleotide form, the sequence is TGTGCCAGTACGGAACTTTTCAGGGGCTTGAACACTGAAGCTTTCTTT.